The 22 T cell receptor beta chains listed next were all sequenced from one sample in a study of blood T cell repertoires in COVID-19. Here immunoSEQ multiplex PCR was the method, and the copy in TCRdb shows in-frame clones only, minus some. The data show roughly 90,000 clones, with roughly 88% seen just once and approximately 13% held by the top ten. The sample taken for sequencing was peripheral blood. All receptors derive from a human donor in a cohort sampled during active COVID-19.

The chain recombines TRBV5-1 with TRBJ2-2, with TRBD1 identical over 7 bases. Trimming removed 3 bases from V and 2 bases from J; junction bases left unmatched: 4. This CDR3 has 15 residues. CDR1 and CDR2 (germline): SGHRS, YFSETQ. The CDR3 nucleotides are TGCGCCAGCAGCTCAGGGGACAGTAACACCGGGGAGCTGTTTTTT. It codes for CASSSGDSNTGELFF.

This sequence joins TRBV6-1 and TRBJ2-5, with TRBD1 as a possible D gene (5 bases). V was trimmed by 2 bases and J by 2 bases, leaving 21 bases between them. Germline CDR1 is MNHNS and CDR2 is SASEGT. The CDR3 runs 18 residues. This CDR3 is CASSEIAKGNFRQETQYF. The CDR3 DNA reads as TGTGCCAGCAGTGAAATCGCGAAGGGGAACTTCAGGCAAGAGACCCAGTACTTC.

The CDR3 DNA reads TGCGCCAGCAGCCAAGTTTCAGGGTATGGCTACACCTTC. Translated, it gives CASSQVSGYGYTF. V and J are TRBV4-3 and TRBJ1-2; maybe TRBD1 (5 bases). The CDR3 extends over 13 amino acids. Germline CDR1 and CDR2: LGHNA and YSLEER. Trimming took off 1 base at V and 5 bases at J, with 8 bases between the two ends.

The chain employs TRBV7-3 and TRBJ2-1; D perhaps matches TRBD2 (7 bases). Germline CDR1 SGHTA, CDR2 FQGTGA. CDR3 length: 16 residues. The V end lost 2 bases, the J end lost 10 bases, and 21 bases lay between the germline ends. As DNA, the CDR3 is TGTGCCAGCAGCTTAGAAGGTCAGGGGAGGGGTCCCGAGCAGTTCTTC. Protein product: CASSLEGQGRGPEQFF.

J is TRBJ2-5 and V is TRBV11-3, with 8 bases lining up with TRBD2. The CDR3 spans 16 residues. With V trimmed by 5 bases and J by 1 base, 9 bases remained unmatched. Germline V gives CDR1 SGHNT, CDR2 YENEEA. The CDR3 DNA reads TGTGCCAGCAGCCCTCGGGGGGGGGTGCCCCAAGAGACCCAGTACTTC. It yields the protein CASSPRGGVPQETQYF.

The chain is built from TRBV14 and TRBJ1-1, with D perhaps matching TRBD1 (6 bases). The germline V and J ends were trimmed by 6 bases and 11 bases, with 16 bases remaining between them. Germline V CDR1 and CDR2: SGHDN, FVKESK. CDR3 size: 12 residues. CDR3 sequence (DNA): TGTGCCAGCAGTAGGACCAGGACAGTGGCTTTCTTT. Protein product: CASSRTRTVAFF.

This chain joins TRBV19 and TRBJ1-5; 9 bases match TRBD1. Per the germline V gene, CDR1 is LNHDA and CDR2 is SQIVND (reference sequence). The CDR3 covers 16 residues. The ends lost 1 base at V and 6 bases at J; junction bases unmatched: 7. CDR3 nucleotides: TGTGCCAGTAGTATAGGGCCCGGGACAGGGAGTCAGCCCCAGCATTTT. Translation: CASSIGPGTGSQPQHF.

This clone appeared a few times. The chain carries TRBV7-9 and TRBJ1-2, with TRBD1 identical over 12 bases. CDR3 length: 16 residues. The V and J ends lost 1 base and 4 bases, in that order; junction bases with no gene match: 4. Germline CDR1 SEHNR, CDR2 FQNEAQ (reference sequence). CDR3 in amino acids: CASSLGGTGGAYGYTF. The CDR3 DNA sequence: TGTGCCAGCAGCTTAGGCGGGACAGGGGGCGCCTATGGCTACACCTTC.

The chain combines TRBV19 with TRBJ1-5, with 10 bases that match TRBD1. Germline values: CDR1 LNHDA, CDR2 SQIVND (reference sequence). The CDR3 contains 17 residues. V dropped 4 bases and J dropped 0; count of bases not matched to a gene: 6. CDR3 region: CASSKTGTGVSNQPQHF. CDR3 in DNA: TGTGCCAGTAGTAAGACCGGGACAGGGGTTAGCAATCAGCCCCAGCATTTT. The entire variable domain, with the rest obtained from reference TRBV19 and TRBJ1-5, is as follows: DGGITQSPKYLFRKEGQNVTLSCEQNLNHDAMYWYRQDPGQGLRLIYYSQIVNDFQKGDIAEGYSVSREKKESFPLTVTSAQKNPTAFYLCASSKTGTGVSNQPQHFGDGTRLSIL.

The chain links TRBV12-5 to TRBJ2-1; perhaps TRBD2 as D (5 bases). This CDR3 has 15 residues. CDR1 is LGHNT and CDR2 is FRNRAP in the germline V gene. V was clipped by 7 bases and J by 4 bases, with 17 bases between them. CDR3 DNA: TGTGCTAGTGCCGCGGACTCGAATGGATACAATGAGCAGTTCTTC. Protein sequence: CASAADSNGYNEQFF.

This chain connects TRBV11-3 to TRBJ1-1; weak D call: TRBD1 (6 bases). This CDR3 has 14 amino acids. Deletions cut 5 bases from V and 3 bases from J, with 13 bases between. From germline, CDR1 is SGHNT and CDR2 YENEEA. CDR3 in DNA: TGTGCCAGCAGCGGGCGGGGGGGCTACACTGAAGCTTTCTTT. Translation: CASSGRGGYTEAFF.

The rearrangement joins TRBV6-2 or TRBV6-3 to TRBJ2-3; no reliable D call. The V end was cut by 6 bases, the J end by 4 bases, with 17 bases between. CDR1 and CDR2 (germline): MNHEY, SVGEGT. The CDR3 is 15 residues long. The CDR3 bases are TGTGCCAGCAGCTTACGCAGCGTAATAGCAGATACGCAGTATTTT. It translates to CASSLRSVIADTQYF.

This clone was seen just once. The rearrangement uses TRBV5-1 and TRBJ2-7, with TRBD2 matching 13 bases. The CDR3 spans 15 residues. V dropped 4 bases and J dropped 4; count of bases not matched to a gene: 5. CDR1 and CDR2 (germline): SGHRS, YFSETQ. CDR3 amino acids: CASSRTSGGVYEQYF. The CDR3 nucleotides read TGCGCCAGCAGCCGTACTAGCGGGGGGGTGTACGAGCAGTACTTC. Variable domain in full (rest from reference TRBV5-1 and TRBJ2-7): KAGVTQTPRYLIKTRGQQVTLSCSPISGHRSVSWYQQTPGQGLQFLFEYFSETQRNKGNFPGRFSGRQFSNSRSEMNVSTLELGDSALYLCASSRTSGGVYEQYFGPGTRLTVT.

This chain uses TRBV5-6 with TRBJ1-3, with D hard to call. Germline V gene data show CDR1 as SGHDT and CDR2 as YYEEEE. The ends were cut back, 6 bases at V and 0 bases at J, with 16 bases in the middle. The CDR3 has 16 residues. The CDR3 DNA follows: TGTGCCAGCACCCTAGGAGGCCCGGTCTCTGGAAACACCATATATTTT. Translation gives CASTLGGPVSGNTIYF.

CDR3 sequence reads: CASGGLAMADTQYF. Written as DNA, the CDR3 is TGTGCCAGCGGGGGACTAGCAATGGCAGATACGCAGTATTTT. The V call is TRBV6-5, the J call TRBJ2-3; 9 bases line up with TRBD2. J gave up 4 bases and V 8 bases, and 7 bases lay outside the gene matches. This CDR3 has 14 amino acids. Germline-derived CDR1 and CDR2 are MNHEY and SVGAGI.

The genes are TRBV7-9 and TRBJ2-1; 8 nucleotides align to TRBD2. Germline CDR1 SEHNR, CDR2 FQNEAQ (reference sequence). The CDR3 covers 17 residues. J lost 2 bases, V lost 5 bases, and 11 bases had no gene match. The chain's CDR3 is CASSPKNPGGAYNEQFF. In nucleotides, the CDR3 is TGTGCCAGCAGCCCGAAAAACCCGGGGGGGGCCTACAATGAGCAGTTCTTC.

The CDR3 spells CASSLVSQGSGYTF. The CDR3 nucleotides read TGTGCCAGCAGCTTAGTAAGTCAGGGGAGTGGCTACACCTTC. This chain joins TRBV7-9 and TRBJ1-2; D perhaps matches TRBD1 (6 bases). Trimming took off 1 base at V and 7 bases at J, with 13 bases between the two ends. Looked up from germline, CDR1 is SEHNR and CDR2 is FQNEAQ (reference sequence). The CDR3 has 14 amino acids.

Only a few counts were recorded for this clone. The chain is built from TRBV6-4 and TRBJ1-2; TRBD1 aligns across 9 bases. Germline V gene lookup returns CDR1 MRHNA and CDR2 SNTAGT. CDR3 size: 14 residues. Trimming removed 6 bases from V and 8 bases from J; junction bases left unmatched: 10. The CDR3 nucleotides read TGTGCCAGCAGGCCGGACAGGGGAAGAGAAGGCTACACCTTC. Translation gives CASRPDRGREGYTF.

The CDR3 loop reads CASKERENTGELFF. Written as DNA, the CDR3 is TGTGCCAGCAAGGAGCGGGAGAACACCGGGGAGCTGTTTTTT. This sequence joins TRBV2 and TRBJ2-2, with 7 bases aligning to TRBD2. V lost 7 bases and J lost 1; bases outside the gene matches: 3. Germline V gene lookup returns CDR1 SNHLY and CDR2 FYNNEI. The CDR3 is made up of 14 amino acids.

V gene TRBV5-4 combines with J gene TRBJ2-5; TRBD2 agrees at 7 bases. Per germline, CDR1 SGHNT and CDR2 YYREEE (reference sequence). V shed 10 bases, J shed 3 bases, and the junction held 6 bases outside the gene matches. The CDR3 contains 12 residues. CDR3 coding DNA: TGTGCCGGTGGACTAGGCGAAGAGACCCAGTACTTC. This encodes CAGGLGEETQYF.

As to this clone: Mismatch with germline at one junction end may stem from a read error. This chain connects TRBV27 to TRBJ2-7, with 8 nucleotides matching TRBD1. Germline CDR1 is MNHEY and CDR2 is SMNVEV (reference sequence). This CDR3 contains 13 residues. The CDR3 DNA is TGTGCCAGCAGTTTCAGGGACAGGCGGGCCCAGCACTTC. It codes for CASSFRDRRAQHF.

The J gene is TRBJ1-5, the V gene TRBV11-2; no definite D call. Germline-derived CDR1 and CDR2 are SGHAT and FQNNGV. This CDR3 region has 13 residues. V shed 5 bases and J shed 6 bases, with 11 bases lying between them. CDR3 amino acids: CASSLYVSQPQHF. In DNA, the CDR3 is TGTGCCAGCAGCCTATATGTAAGTCAGCCCCAGCATTTT. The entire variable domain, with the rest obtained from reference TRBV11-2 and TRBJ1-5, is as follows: EAGVAQSPRYKIIEKRQSVAFWCNPISGHATLYWYQQILGQGPKLLIQFQNNGVVDDSQLPKDRFSAERLKGVDSTLKIQPAKLEDSAVYLCASSLYVSQPQHFGDGTRLSIL.